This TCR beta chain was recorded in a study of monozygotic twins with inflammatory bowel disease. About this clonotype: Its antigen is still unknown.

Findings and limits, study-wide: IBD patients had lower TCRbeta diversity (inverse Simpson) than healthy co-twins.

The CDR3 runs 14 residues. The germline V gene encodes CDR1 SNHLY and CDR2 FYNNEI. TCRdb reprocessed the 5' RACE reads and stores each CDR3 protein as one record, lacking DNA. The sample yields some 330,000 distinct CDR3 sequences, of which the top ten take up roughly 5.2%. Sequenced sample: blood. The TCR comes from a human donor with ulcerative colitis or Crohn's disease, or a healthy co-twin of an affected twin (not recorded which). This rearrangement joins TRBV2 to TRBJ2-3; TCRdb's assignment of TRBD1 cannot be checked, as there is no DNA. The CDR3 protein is CASSVDRSADTQYF.